This TCR beta chain originates from a study of beta chain features in type 1 diabetes. Notes on the study in general: PCR might favor shorter templates, but any such skew would affect patients and controls equally. Insertions were fewer and deletions more numerous at VDJ junctions in type 1 diabetes patients. Cells carrying high TCR expression could end up over-represented when cDNA is sequenced.

What was sequenced were expressed TCRB transcripts, since all of the isolated RNA had been reverse transcribed. Samples of naive, central memory and regulatory T cells yielded a mean of around 3.4 million reads. Produced via immunoSEQ multiplex PCR; TCRdb's table is partial and in-frame only. The sample lists some 240,000 clones, approximately 10% occurring once. The CDR3 sequence is 12 residues long. Trimming removed 4 bases from V and 7 bases from J, with 7 bases in between. Germline loops: CDR1 SNHLY, CDR2 FYNNEI. This clone has just a few counts. No antigen is known for it. The source is a man between 18 and 29 years old in good health. The sample consisted of central memory CD4+ T cells from blood. J is TRBJ1-4 and V is TRBV2; D gene unclear. Here the CDR3 reads CASSVEREKLFF. CDR3 nucleotides: TGTGCCAGCAGTGTGGAGCGTGAAAAACTGTTTTTT.